The 18 T cell receptor beta chains reported below all come from one sample, sequenced in a study of T cell responses to AZD1222 COVID-19 vaccine. Profiling relied on immunoSEQ multiplex PCR, and the TCRdb table lists in-frame clones only, not all of them. The table lists around 100,000 clones, 91% of them singletons. This specimen was peripheral blood, taken on day 0 of AZD1222 vaccination. These receptors all come from an adult in good health.

Concerning this clone: One end of the junction fails to match germline, which may point to a read error. V usage is TRBV6-5 and J usage is TRBJ2-1, with 9 bases that match TRBD1. CDR3 length: 15 residues. CDR1 is MNHEY, CDR2 SVGAGI, per germline. The CDR3 region has the DNA TGTGCCAGCCGTTACACCGGGACAGGGCAAAATGAGCAGTTCTTC. This translates into CASRYTGTGQNEQFF.

The chain carries TRBV24-1 and TRBJ2-3; 7 nucleotides match TRBD2. Unmatched junction bases numbered 3, after V lost 4 bases and J lost 6 bases. The CDR3 covers 13 residues. Germline CDR1 is KGHDR and CDR2 is SFDVKD. The CDR3 DNA is TGTGCCACCAGTGACTTTAGCGGGGATACGCAGTATTTT. This sequence encodes CATSDFSGDTQYF.

J is TRBJ2-7 and V is TRBV24-1, with a weak D call TRBD2 (6 bases). Germline V gives CDR1 KGHDR, CDR2 SFDVKD. This CDR3 spans 14 amino acids. The V gene lost 3 bases and the J gene lost 7 bases, with 15 bases spanning the gap. The CDR3 sequence is CATSDRTGVDEQYF. Written as DNA, the CDR3 is TGTGCCACCAGTGATAGGACGGGAGTGGATGAGCAGTACTTC.

The V gene is TRBV27, the J gene TRBJ2-5; D call uncertain. The CDR3 sequence is 17 residues long. From germline, CDR1 is MNHEY and CDR2 SMNVEV (reference sequence). V dropped 3 bases and J dropped 0 bases, with 17 bases sitting between them. DNA of the CDR3: TGTGCCAGCAGTTTTGTTACCGGGCAGGCGAACCAAGAGACCCAGTACTTC. Amino acid sequence: CASSFVTGQANQETQYF.

This rearrangement joins TRBV7-9 to TRBJ2-7; D is perhaps TRBD2 (6 bases). V was cut by 4 bases and J by 2 bases, with 18 bases left in between. CDR3 length: 16 amino acids. Germline lookup yields CDR1 SEHNR and CDR2 FQNEAQ (reference sequence). CDR3: CASSSLGRDSTYEQYF. In nucleotides, the CDR3 is TGTGCCAGCAGCTCCTTGGGGCGGGACTCTACCTACGAGCAGTACTTC.

This clone has a single count. The chain links TRBV4-1 to TRBJ1-5, with D unresolved. The CDR3 consists of 16 residues. The germline V and J ends were trimmed by 4 bases and 0 bases, with 13 bases remaining between them. Germline lookup yields CDR1 MGHRA and CDR2 YSYEKL. The CDR3 coding sequence is TGCGCCAGCAGCCGAGAAGCCAGGAGTAGCAATCAGCCCCAGCATTTT. Translation gives CASSREARSSNQPQHF.

The genes are TRBV18 and TRBJ1-3, with unresolved D. The CDR3 contains 16 residues. V lost 0 bases and J 0 bases, leaving 9 bases between the germline ends. CDR1 and CDR2 (germline): KGHSH, LQKENI. CDR3: CASSPPGHNSGNTIYF. CDR3 DNA sequence: TGTGCCAGCTCACCACCCGGGCACAACTCTGGAAACACCATATATTTT.

The J gene is TRBJ1-5, the V gene TRBV29-1; TRBD1 is a possible D gene (6 bases). Per germline, CDR1 SQVTM and CDR2 ANQGSEA. V was cut by 4 bases and J by 3 bases, with 10 bases left in between. The CDR3 is 13 residues long. The CDR3 DNA sequence: TGCAGCGTTGTTTCAGGGGTCAATCAGCCCCAGCATTTT. Translating it yields CSVVSGVNQPQHF.

This chain links TRBV19 with TRBJ1-4, with 9 bases matching TRBD1. Germline assignment: CDR1 LNHDA and CDR2 SQIVND (reference sequence). The length of the CDR3 is 14 residues. V shed 6 bases, J shed 4 bases, and the junction held 3 bases outside the gene matches. CDR3 DNA sequence: TGTGCCAGTAGGGAGGACAGGGGTAATGAAAAACTGTTTTTT. Translating gives CASREDRGNEKLFF.

CDR3 residues: CASSDPRSGGRTEAFF. CDR3 sequence (DNA): TGTGCCAGCAGTGATCCTCGGTCGGGGGGAAGAACTGAAGCTTTCTTT. The rearrangement joins TRBV2 to TRBJ1-1, with D possibly matching TRBD1 (5 bases). This CDR3 has 16 amino acids. Germline V gene lookup returns CDR1 SNHLY and CDR2 FYNNEI. Trimming took off 3 bases at V and 5 bases at J, with 19 bases between the two ends.

This clone appeared once. The rearrangement joins TRBV25-1 to TRBJ2-5; D unresolved. Germline lookup yields CDR1 MGHDK and CDR2 SYGVNS. V was trimmed by 2 bases and J by 5 bases, leaving 15 bases between them. This CDR3 is 15 amino acids long. CDR3: CASSEGRWSRETQYF. In nucleotides, the CDR3 is TGTGCCAGCAGTGAAGGCCGCTGGAGTCGGGAGACCCAGTACTTC.

This clone was recorded only once. This chain links TRBV5-5 with TRBJ1-1; 11 nucleotides align to TRBD1. J was trimmed by 9 bases and V by 4 bases; bases with no gene match: 5. CDR3 size: 13 residues. The germline V gene encodes CDR1 SGHKS and CDR2 YYEKEE (reference sequence). The CDR3 DNA follows: TGTGCCAGCAGCACCGGACAGGGGGCTAAAGCTTTCTTT. It translates to CASSTGQGAKAFF.

V gene TRBV27 combines with J gene TRBJ1-6; D remains unclear. The CDR3 covers 14 residues. Germline V gives CDR1 MNHEY, CDR2 SMNVEV (reference sequence). The germline V and J ends were trimmed by 1 base and 6 bases, with 7 bases remaining between them. The chain's CDR3 is CASSLYGLNSPLHF. In DNA form, the CDR3 reads TGTGCCAGCAGTTTATACGGACTTAATTCACCCCTCCACTTT.

The chain has TRBV28 and TRBJ2-3; no reliable D call. This CDR3 contains 15 residues. The V and J ends lost 5 bases and 0 bases respectively, with 12 bases between them. Germline CDR1 reads MDHEN; CDR2 reads SYDVKM. The CDR3, as DNA: TGTGCCAGCAGTGGCCGGACCGTTAGCACAGATACGCAGTATTTT. It is translated as CASSGRTVSTDTQYF.

The chain has TRBV28 and TRBJ1-2; D ambiguous. The V gene lost 4 bases and the J gene lost 5 bases, with 5 bases spanning the gap. Germline assignment: CDR1 MDHEN and CDR2 SYDVKM. This CDR3 comprises 11 residues. The CDR3 bases are TGTGCCAGCAGTTCTAGGTATGGCTACACCTTC. Protein product: CASSSRYGYTF.

V and J are TRBV5-4 and TRBJ2-7; 11 bases are a match to TRBD2. CDR1 is SGHNT, CDR2 YYREEE, per germline (reference sequence). The CDR3 totals 15 residues. The junction had 1 base not matched to a gene; V was cut back by 2 bases and J by 0 bases. In DNA, the CDR3 is TGTGCCAGCAGCTTTACTAGCGGGAGCTCCTACGAGCAGTACTTC. Its protein is CASSFTSGSSYEQYF.

The chain carries TRBV5-1 and TRBJ2-1; D is unresolved. CDR1 SGHRS and CDR2 YFSETQ come from the germline V gene. Trimming removed 5 bases from V and 4 bases from J, with 10 bases in between. This CDR3 contains 13 residues. DNA of the CDR3: TGCGCCAGCAGGGCGGAAGGGTACAATGAGCAGTTCTTC. Translated, it gives CASRAEGYNEQFF.

The chain links TRBV9 to TRBJ1-2; D is unclear. Trimming took 4 bases from V and 1 from J, leaving 8 bases between them. Germline V gene data show CDR1 as SGDLS and CDR2 as YYNGEE. The CDR3 covers 13 residues. CDR3 protein: CASSPTVNYGYTF. The DNA for the CDR3 is TGTGCCAGCAGCCCCACCGTTAACTATGGCTACACCTTC.